This T cell receptor beta chain stems from a study of CD8+ T cells in alopecia areata. RNA extraction and reverse transcription yielded cDNA as sequencing template. Clones were read by immunoSEQ multiplex PCR, and TCRdb kept only the in-frame ones, dropping some. The table includes 200,000 to 250,000 clones, 66% detected once. Germline CDR1 reads WSHSY; CDR2 reads SAAADI. This CDR3 is built from 13 residues. The V and J ends lost 6 bases and 9 bases respectively, with 15 bases between them. As to treatment: oral pan-JAK inhibitor, 5-10 mg twice daily. Alopecia areata patients provided lesional scalp punch biopsies and peripheral blood, both collected for the study.

This material consisted of CD4+ T cells sorted from blood, taken around week 46, from a patient treated with tofacitinib. This clonotype was obtained from a human donor with alopecia areata. The chain is built from TRBV10-2 and TRBJ1-5; D ambiguous. Written as DNA, the CDR3 is TGCGCCAGCAGAGATACATTAGTTAGGCCCCAGCATTTT. It encodes CASRDTLVRPQHF.